Sequencing of this TCR beta chain was carried out in a study of blood T cell repertoires in COVID-19. The table came from immunoSEQ multiplex PCR; TCRdb's copy has only in-frame clones and leaves some out. Of more than 200,000 clones in the sample, around 82% are singletons; the top ten hold around 8.1%. V lost 0 bases and J 7 bases, leaving 7 bases between the germline ends. Germline V gene lookup returns CDR1 LGHNA and CDR2 YNFKEQ. The CDR3 is made up of 13 amino acids. The sequenced sample was peripheral blood. The chain employs TRBV4-2 and TRBJ2-4; D is unresolved. This sequence was found in a man aged 40-49 years with active or convalescent COVID-19. CDR3 region: CASSQDGFNIQYF. The CDR3, as DNA: TGTGCCAGCAGCCAAGATGGCTTCAACATTCAGTACTTC.